Following are 27 T cell receptor beta chains from one sample sequenced in a study of early T cells in non-severe SARS-CoV-2 infection. One entry per CDR3 protein, called by TCRdb with MiXCR from the 5' RACE reads. The table records about 30,000 distinct CDR3 sequences, roughly 6% of them present only once. Sequencing used whole blood. These receptors were taken from an adult who was a healthcare worker with PCR-confirmed SARS-CoV-2 infection or an uninfected control (not recorded which).

V gene TRBV7-6 combines with J gene TRBJ1-2; 10 positions agree with TRBD1. There are 14 residues in the CDR3. The ends lost 5 bases at V and 3 bases at J; junction bases unmatched: 3. Germline V gene lookup returns CDR1 SGHVS and CDR2 FNYEAQ. CDR3 in DNA: TGTGCCAGCAGCGCGGGACAGGGGCACTATGGCTACACCTTC. Translating it yields CASSAGQGHYGYTF. The complete variable domain, with remaining parts taken from reference TRBV7-6 and TRBJ1-2, reads GAGVSQSPRYKVTKRGQDVALRCDPISGHVSLYWYRQALGQGPEFLTYFNYEAQQDKSGLPNDRFSAERPEGSISTLTIQRTEQRDSAMYRCASSAGQGHYGYTFGSGTRLTVV.

The V call is TRBV9, the J call TRBJ2-3; 7 bases fit TRBD1. This CDR3 spans 15 amino acids. The V and J ends lost 2 bases and 4 bases, in that order; junction bases with no gene match: 7. The germline V gene has CDR1 SGDLS and CDR2 YYNGEE. CDR3 nucleotides: TGTGCCAGCAGCGTCCGACAGGGAGCGGCAGATACGCAGTATTTT. Translating it yields CASSVRQGAADTQYF.

At least ten counts were recorded for this clonotype. The V gene is TRBV7-9, the J gene TRBJ1-1; the D is unclear. Trimming shortened V by 6 bases and J by 0 bases, and 14 bases separated the two germline ends. This CDR3 has 15 residues. Germline CDR1 SEHNR, CDR2 FQNEAQ (reference sequence). CDR3 loop: CASRPRSGLNTEAFF. The CDR3, as DNA: TGTGCCAGCAGACCCAGAAGCGGGTTGAACACTGAAGCTTTCTTT.

In regard to this clonotype: One base away lies a much larger clone, so this may be a sequencing read error. This rearrangement joins TRBV7-3 to TRBJ2-2; TRBD1 matches at 9 bases. Per the germline V gene, CDR1 is SGHTA and CDR2 is FQGTGA. CDR3 size: 15 residues. The CDR3 is CVSSRGTGYTGELFF. The CDR3 DNA sequence: TGTGTCAGCAGCCGCGGGACAGGGTACACCGGGGAGCTGTTTTTT.

This clonotype was picked up many times. The chain employs TRBV4-3 and TRBJ1-4; D is perhaps TRBD1 (6 bases). Deletions cut 0 bases from V and 5 bases from J, with 10 bases between. This CDR3 has 15 amino acids. Looked up from germline, CDR1 is LGHNA and CDR2 is YSLEER. The CDR3 is CASSQETGQNEKLFF. For the CDR3, the DNA is TGCGCCAGCAGCCAAGAAACAGGGCAAAATGAAAAACTGTTTTTT.

This clonotype was picked up many times. This sequence joins TRBV4-2 and TRBJ2-4; TRBD2 agrees at 8 bases. The CDR3 covers 20 residues. J was trimmed by 6 bases and V by 0 bases; bases with no gene match: 19. The germline CDR1 and CDR2 sequences are LGHNA and YNFKEQ. As DNA, the CDR3 is TGTGCCAGCAGCCAAGATGGGGCGTCGGTGGCGGGGGGCCAATCAAACATTCAGTACTTC. Translated, it gives CASSQDGASVAGGQSNIQYF.

The table lists this clonotype with many counts. This chain connects TRBV10-3 to TRBJ2-3; the D gene is possibly TRBD1 (6 bases). Germline assignment: CDR1 ENHRY and CDR2 SYGVKD. The CDR3 runs to 18 residues. V gave up 0 bases and J gave up 0 bases, with 16 bases separating them. Here the CDR3 DNA reads TGTGCCATCAGTGAGTCGAGGGGGACGGAGGCTAGCACAGATACGCAGTATTTT. As protein: CAISESRGTEASTDTQYF.

In its sample, this clonotype was seen a few times. The rearrangement uses TRBV9 and TRBJ2-2, with TRBD2 matching over 8 bases. V dropped 0 bases and J dropped 6; count of bases not matched to a gene: 4. CDR1 SGDLS and CDR2 YYNGEE come from the germline V gene. There are 15 residues in the CDR3. The CDR3, as DNA: TGTGCCAGCAGCGTAGCGGGTAGCGGGGCCGGGGAGCTGTTTTTT. Its protein is CASSVAGSGAGELFF.

This clonotype showed up just a few times. The chain couples TRBV5-1 to TRBJ1-2; 7 nucleotides line up with TRBD1. The CDR3 spans 13 residues. The germline V gene has CDR1 SGHRS and CDR2 YFSETQ. V gave up 4 bases and J gave up 4 bases; unmatched junction bases: 4. Here the CDR3 reads CASSGDRGYGYTF. CDR3 sequence (DNA): TGCGCCAGCAGCGGGGACAGAGGCTATGGCTACACCTTC.

The table lists this clonotype with many counts. The rearrangement links TRBV3-2 to TRBJ2-3; the table's TRBD1 call for D was not verified on the DNA. TRBV3-2 is shown as a pseudogene. The CDR3 loop spans 17 amino acids. Written as DNA, the CDR3 is TGTGCCAGCAGCCAAGATAAGGAGCGCCTAGGGGGGGATACGCAGTATTTT. Its protein is CASSQDKERLGGDTQYF.

This clonotype was observed many times. This chain connects TRBV9 to TRBJ2-3, with D hard to call. Germline V gene sequence: CDR1 SGDLS, CDR2 YYNGEE. The CDR3 spans 13 residues. The germline V and J ends were trimmed by 2 bases and 4 bases, with 8 bases remaining between them. CDR3 amino acids: CASSVISSDTQYF. The DNA of the CDR3 is TGTGCCAGCAGCGTTATTAGCTCAGATACGCAGTATTTT.

This clonotype was counted ten times or more. The chain recombines TRBV6-2 or TRBV6-3 with TRBJ1-1; 11 positions agree with TRBD1. Per germline, CDR1 MNHEY and CDR2 SVGEGT. Trimming took 7 bases from V and 3 from J; bases not matched to a gene: 7. CDR3 length equals 15 residues. CDR3 in DNA: TGTGCCAGCATCCGAGGGACAGGGGGTTACACTGAAGCTTTCTTT. It specifies CASIRGTGGYTEAFF.

This clonotype was detected ten times or more. The V and J genes are TRBV5-6 and TRBJ2-3; the match to TRBD1 covers 8 bases. V shed 5 bases, J shed 0 bases, and the junction held 5 bases outside the gene matches. CDR3 size: 15 residues. Germline values: CDR1 SGHDT, CDR2 YYEEEE. Here the CDR3 DNA reads TGTGCCAGCAGGGTTCAGGGGGCAAGCACAGATACGCAGTATTTT. It yields the protein CASRVQGASTDTQYF.

The rearrangement joins TRBV11-2 to TRBJ2-1; 8 bases agree with TRBD2. CDR1 is SGHAT, CDR2 FQNNGV, per germline. CDR3 length: 16 amino acids. Trimming at V came to 5 bases and at J to 7 bases, leaving 13 bases not matched to a gene. For the CDR3, the DNA is TGTGCCAGCAGCGGAGGGGGTAGCGGGGTTAGAAATGAGCAGTTCTTC. This sequence encodes CASSGGGSGVRNEQFF.

This clonotype has a count of ten or more. The gene calls are TRBV4-2 and TRBJ1-6, with 9 bases aligning to TRBD1. V shed 8 bases, J shed 8 bases, and the junction held 7 bases outside the gene matches. Germline CDR1 is LGHNA and CDR2 is YNFKEQ. The CDR3 spans 14 residues. CDR3 DNA: TGTGCCAGCGGAAGGGACAGGGTGGATTCACCCCTCCACTTT. It translates to CASGRDRVDSPLHF.

This clonotype was found many times. The genes are TRBV6-1 and TRBJ2-6; 7 bases map to TRBD1. The length of the CDR3 is 15 residues. V lost 0 bases, J lost 11 bases, and 7 bases stayed unmatched. CDR1 is MNHNS, CDR2 SASEGT, per germline. Here the CDR3 reads CASSEASDRADVLTF. CDR3 DNA sequence: TGTGCCAGCAGTGAAGCGTCCGACAGGGCTGACGTCCTGACTTTC.

At least ten counts were recorded for this clonotype. The CDR3 spells CASSISDTQYF. CDR3 sequence (DNA): TGTGCCAGTAGTATCTCAGATACGCAGTATTTT. This chain joins TRBV19 and TRBJ2-3; D unclear. Trimming removed 3 bases at V and 4 bases at J, with 2 bases between. The germline CDR1 and CDR2 sequences are LNHDA and SQIVND (reference sequence). There are 11 residues in the CDR3.

This clonotype was seen many times. The genes are TRBV12-3 or TRBV12-4 and TRBJ1-3; 8 bases align to TRBD1. CDR3 size: 14 residues. V was clipped by 6 bases and J by 4 bases; unmatched bases: 5. The CDR3 region is CASSATGGGNTIYF. The CDR3 DNA follows: TGTGCCAGCAGCGCTACAGGGGGAGGAAACACCATATATTTT.

The sample holds many counts of this clonotype. The chain combines TRBV6-1 with TRBJ2-3; D unresolved. The CDR3 is made up of 13 amino acids. Germline lookup yields CDR1 MNHNS and CDR2 SASEGT. V was pared by 7 bases and J by 4 bases, with 12 bases between. The CDR3 nucleotides read TGTGCCAGCAACTTGGACCAAGCAGATACGCAGTATTTT. Protein product: CASNLDQADTQYF.

This clonotype was detected ten times or more. V and J are TRBV9 and TRBJ1-1, with 7 bases identical to TRBD1. The CDR3 runs 15 residues. Looked up from germline, CDR1 is SGDLS and CDR2 is YYNGEE. V trimming: 1 base; J trimming: 0 bases; junction bases outside the gene matches: 3. DNA of the CDR3: TGTGCCAGCAGCGTACAGGGACAGATGAACACTGAAGCTTTCTTT. Protein product: CASSVQGQMNTEAFF. Full variable domain (rest looked up from reference TRBV9 and TRBJ1-1): DSGVTQTPKHLITATGQRVTLRCSPRSGDLSVYWYQQSLDQGLQFLIQYYNGEERAKGNILERFSAQQFPDLHSELNLSSLELGDSALYFCASSVQGQMNTEAFFGQGTRLTVV.

This clonotype has a count of ten or more. The rearrangement links TRBV7-2 to TRBJ2-1; D possibly matches TRBD1 or TRBD2 (6 bases each). The V and J ends lost 5 bases and 4 bases respectively, with 15 bases between them. This CDR3 is 15 amino acids long. CDR1 SGHTA and CDR2 FQGNSA come from the germline V gene. CDR3 protein: CASSPWRGSYNEQFF. CDR3 bases: TGTGCCAGCAGCCCATGGAGGGGGTCATACAATGAGCAGTTCTTC.

The table lists this clonotype with many counts. The genes are TRBV28 and TRBJ1-2, with 9 nucleotides matching TRBD1. Germline V gives CDR1 MDHEN, CDR2 SYDVKM. This CDR3 contains 14 residues. V was clipped by 6 bases and J by 8 bases; unmatched bases: 10. This chain's CDR3 is CASRLGQGGRGYTF. The CDR3 coding sequence is TGTGCCAGCAGATTGGGACAGGGTGGGCGAGGCTACACCTTC.

This clonotype occurred many times. The V gene is TRBV19, the J gene TRBJ2-2, with 11 bases aligning to TRBD1. The germline gives CDR1 LNHDA, CDR2 SQIVND (reference sequence). The trim removed 7 bases at V and 7 bases at J, leaving 14 bases unmatched. This CDR3 contains 17 residues. CDR3 residues: CASTIPLGQGAFGELFF. DNA for the CDR3: TGTGCCAGTACGATCCCCCTAGGACAGGGGGCGTTCGGGGAGCTGTTTTTT.

This clonotype has at least ten counts. This chain uses TRBV14 with TRBJ1-1; D not resolved. The V end was cut by 7 bases, the J end by 5 bases, with 17 bases between. The CDR3 runs to 14 residues. The germline V gene has CDR1 SGHDN and CDR2 FVKESK. The CDR3 coding sequence is TGTGCCAGCACCGCGGGCAGCGCCCGAACTGAAGCTTTCTTT. Residues: CASTAGSARTEAFF. Full variable domain (remainder filled in from reference TRBV14 and TRBJ1-1): EAGVTQFPSHSVIEKGQTVTLRCDPISGHDNLYWYRRVMGKEIKFLLHFVKESKQDESGMPNNRFLAERTGGTYSTLKVQPAELEDSGVYFCASTAGSARTEAFFGQGTRLTVV.

This clonotype was recorded many times. V usage is TRBV11-3 and J usage is TRBJ2-2, with a weak D call TRBD2 (6 bases). The CDR3 is 15 residues long. V dropped 5 bases and J dropped 5 bases, with 15 bases sitting between them. Germline lookup yields CDR1 SGHNT and CDR2 YENEEA. CDR3 DNA sequence: TGTGCCAGCAGCCAAAGGGGTGGGAGGACCGGGGAGCTGTTTTTT. It encodes CASSQRGGRTGELFF. Filled out from reference TRBV11-3 and TRBJ2-2, the complete variable domain reads EAGVVQSPRYKIIEKKQPVAFWCNPISGHNTLYWYLQNLGQGPELLIRYENEEAVDDSQLPKDRFSAERLKGVDSTLKIQPAELGDSAVYLCASSQRGGRTGELFFGEGSRLTVL.

The gene calls are TRBV12-3 or TRBV12-4 and TRBJ2-3; 10 nucleotides match TRBD2. V lost 3 bases to trimming and J lost 5 bases; unmatched junction nucleotides: 8. The CDR3 loop spans 16 amino acids. CDR3 region: CASSFRSGGAGDTQYF. The CDR3 nucleotides read TGTGCCAGCAGTTTTAGGAGCGGGGGGGCAGGAGATACGCAGTATTTT.

This clonotype was seen repeatedly, ten times or more. The V call is TRBV27, the J call TRBJ1-1; D unresolved. Trimming took off 2 bases at V and 4 bases at J, with 11 bases between the two ends. The germline V gene encodes CDR1 MNHEY and CDR2 SMNVEV (reference sequence). The CDR3 totals 14 residues. This CDR3 is CASSLRRGGTEAFF. The CDR3 DNA follows: TGTGCCAGCAGTTTACGGCGTGGTGGCACTGAAGCTTTCTTT.